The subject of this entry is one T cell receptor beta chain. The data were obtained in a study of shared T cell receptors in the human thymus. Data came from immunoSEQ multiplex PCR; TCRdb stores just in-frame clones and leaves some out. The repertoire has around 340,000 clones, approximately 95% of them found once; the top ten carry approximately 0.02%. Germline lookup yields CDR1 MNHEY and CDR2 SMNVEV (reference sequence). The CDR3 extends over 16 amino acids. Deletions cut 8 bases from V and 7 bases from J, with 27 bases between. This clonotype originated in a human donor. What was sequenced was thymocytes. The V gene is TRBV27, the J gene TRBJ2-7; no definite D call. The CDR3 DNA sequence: TGTGCCAGCGCGTCTTTAACGGCCCGGGTCAGGCGGGAGCAGTACTTC. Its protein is CASASLTARVRREQYF.